This entry lists 5 T cell receptor beta chains sequenced from one sample in a study of T cells in Graves' hyperthyroidism and ophthalmopathy. TCR beta CDR3 regions were amplified from RNA. TCR CDR3 regions were first amplified by RT-PCR with HTBI primers. A single record per CDR3 protein comes from TCRdb applying MiXCR to the multiplex PCR reads. Here the sample spans approximately 640,000 distinct CDR3 sequences, 16% being singletons. Sequenced input: blood. The receptors were gathered from a young woman with Graves' hyperthyroidism.

The table lists this clonotype with many counts. J is TRBJ1-1 and V is TRBV28; D unresolved. Germline V CDR1 and CDR2: MDHEN, SYDVKM. CDR3 size: 14 residues. Trimming removed 3 bases from V and 4 bases from J, with 12 bases in between. CDR3 in amino acids: CASSFYEPVTEAFF. The CDR3 nucleotides are TGTGCCAGCAGTTTTTATGAACCCGTCACTGAAGCTTTCTTT.

The sample holds a few counts of this clonotype. The rearrangement joins TRBV7-2 to TRBJ1-2; D gene uncertain. The CDR3 is 14 amino acids. The germline CDR1 and CDR2 sequences are SGHTA and FQGNSA. Deletions cut 0 bases from V and 0 bases from J, with 5 bases between. For the CDR3, the DNA is TGTGCCAGCAGCTTAGCGGCGCCTAACTATGGCTACACCTTC. This codes for CASSLAAPNYGYTF.

This clonotype was seen many times. V gene TRBV7-2 combines with J gene TRBJ2-7; weak D call: TRBD2 (5 bases). The CDR3 is made up of 15 amino acids. The germline V and J ends were trimmed by 1 base and 5 bases, with 15 bases remaining between them. Looked up from germline, CDR1 is SGHTA and CDR2 is FQGNSA. CDR3 amino acids: CASSLELGAWNEQYF. CDR3 sequence (DNA): TGTGCCAGCAGCTTAGAGTTGGGAGCTTGGAACGAGCAGTACTTC.

This clonotype was counted many times. This chain links TRBV18 with TRBJ1-1, with TRBD1 identical over 8 bases. Germline-derived CDR1 and CDR2 are KGHSH and LQKENI. The CDR3 is 15 residues long. Trimming cost V 4 bases and J 4 bases; bases outside gene matches: 8. The CDR3 DNA sequence: TGTGCCAGCTCACTTGCAGGGGGCGGGAGCACTGAAGCTTTCTTT. Its protein is CASSLAGGGSTEAFF.

There are many counts of this clonotype. The rearrangement joins TRBV24-1 to TRBJ2-7; 11 nucleotides align to TRBD1. CDR1 KGHDR and CDR2 SFDVKD come from the germline V gene. The CDR3 spans 15 residues. Trimming took 3 bases from V and 7 from J; bases not matched to a gene: 7. The CDR3 DNA follows: TGTGCCACCAGTGATCCGGGACAGGGGGACGTAGAGCAGTACTTC. Translated, it gives CATSDPGQGDVEQYF.